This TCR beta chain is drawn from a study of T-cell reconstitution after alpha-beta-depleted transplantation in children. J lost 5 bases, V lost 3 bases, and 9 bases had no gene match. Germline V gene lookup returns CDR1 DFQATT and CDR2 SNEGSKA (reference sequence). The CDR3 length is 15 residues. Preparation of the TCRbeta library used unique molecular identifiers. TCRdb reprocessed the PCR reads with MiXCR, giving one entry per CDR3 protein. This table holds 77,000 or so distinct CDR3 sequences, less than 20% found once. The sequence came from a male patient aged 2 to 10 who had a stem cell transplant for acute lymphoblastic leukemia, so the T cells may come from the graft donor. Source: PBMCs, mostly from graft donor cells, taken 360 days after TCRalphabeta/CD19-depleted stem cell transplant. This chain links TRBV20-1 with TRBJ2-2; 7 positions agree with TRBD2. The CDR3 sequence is CSARPAGMGTGELFF. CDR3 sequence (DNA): TGCAGTGCTAGGCCAGCGGGAATGGGTACCGGGGAGCTGTTTTTT.